This T cell receptor beta chain was identified during a study of early T cells in non-severe SARS-CoV-2 infection. Study details: Sequencing of unsorted whole blood was done on bulk RNA, leaving chains unpaired. Findings and caveats of the study: Reliance on VDJdb matching favored anti-spike CD8 responses; private and CD4 specificities were missed.

Worth noting for this clonotype: Its cognate antigen is unknown.

This CDR3 is 13 amino acids long. Per germline, CDR1 SEHNR and CDR2 FQNEAQ (reference sequence). With 7 bases removed from V and 9 bases from J, the gap between germline ends came to 18 bases. In the library, individual cDNA molecules carried attached unique molecular identifiers. TCRdb independently ran MiXCR on the 5' RACE reads; one entry per CDR3 protein. The profile shows tens of thousands of distinct CDR3 sequences, roughly 12% of them singletons. The gene calls are TRBV7-9 and TRBJ2-5, with a weak D call TRBD2 (5 bases). This receptor was taken from an adult who was a healthcare worker with PCR-confirmed SARS-CoV-2 infection or an uninfected control (not recorded which). The material was whole blood, obtained at baseline. CDR3 residues: CASTPTGPGAQYF. CDR3 nucleotide sequence: TGTGCCAGCACCCCGACTGGACCCGGGGCCCAGTACTTC.